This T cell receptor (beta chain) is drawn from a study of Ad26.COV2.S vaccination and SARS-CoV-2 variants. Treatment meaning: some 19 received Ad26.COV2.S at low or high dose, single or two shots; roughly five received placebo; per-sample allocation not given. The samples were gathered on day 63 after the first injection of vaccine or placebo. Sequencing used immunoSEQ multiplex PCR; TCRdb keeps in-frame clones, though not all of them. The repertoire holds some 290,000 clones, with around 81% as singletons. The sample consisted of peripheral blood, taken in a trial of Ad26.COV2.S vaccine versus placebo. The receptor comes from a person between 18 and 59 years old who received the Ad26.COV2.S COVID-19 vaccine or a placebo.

The CDR3 is CASSHEQTGSREKLFF. CDR3 sequence (DNA): TGTGCCAGCAGCCACGAACAGACAGGGTCTCGTGAAAAACTGTTTTTT. This chain links TRBV3-1 (or the pseudogene TRBV3-2) with TRBJ1-4, with 7 nucleotides matching TRBD1. From germline, CDR1 is LGHDT and CDR2 YNNKEL (reference sequence). The trim removed 3 bases at V and 7 bases at J, leaving 11 bases unmatched. The CDR3 has 16 residues.